The 18 T cell receptor beta chains below come from one sample, sequenced in a study of blood T cell repertoires in COVID-19. Repertoires were generated with immunoSEQ multiplex PCR, while TCRdb's copy carries only in-frame clones and drops some. The repertoire includes approximately 78,000 clones, roughly 83% of them detected once, and about 20% sits in the top ten. Sequencing input: peripheral blood. The receptors derive from an elderly woman with acute or convalescent COVID-19.

V usage is TRBV29-1 and J usage is TRBJ1-1, with TRBD1 as a possible D gene (5 bases). Trimming pared 2 bases from V and 11 bases from J, leaving 12 bases between. The germline V gene has CDR1 SQVTM and CDR2 ANQGSEA. This CDR3 comprises 11 residues. This chain's CDR3 is CSVEQGNTAFF. Written as DNA, the CDR3 is TGCAGCGTTGAACAGGGAAATACGGCTTTCTTT.

The chain joins TRBV2 to TRBJ1-5; D perhaps matches TRBD1 (5 bases). V was pared by 2 bases and J by 4 bases, with 6 bases between. The germline CDR1 and CDR2 sequences are SNHLY and FYNNEI. The CDR3 runs 13 residues. The CDR3 DNA reads TGTGCCAGCAGTGAATCAGGGAATCAGCCCCAGCATTTT. Translation: CASSESGNQPQHF.

The chain couples TRBV5-1 to TRBJ2-2; 8 positions match TRBD2. The V gene end was trimmed by 3 bases and the J gene end by 0 bases; junction bases not matched to a gene: 1. Germline values: CDR1 SGHRS, CDR2 YFSETQ. The CDR3 is made up of 15 amino acids. In DNA, the CDR3 is TGCGCCAGCAGCTCGGGACTAGCGAACACCGGGGAGCTGTTTTTT. Translation: CASSSGLANTGELFF.

The chain has TRBV10-3 and TRBJ1-1, with D unresolved. The CDR3 extends over 11 amino acids. V was clipped by 0 bases and J by 9 bases, with 5 bases between them. Germline CDR1 is ENHRY and CDR2 is SYGVKD. The CDR3 coding sequence is TGTGCCATCAGTGAGTCGACACAAGCTTTCTTT. It yields the protein CAISESTQAFF.

The rearrangement uses TRBV7-9 and TRBJ1-1, with D perhaps TRBD1 (6 bases). Trimming pared 5 bases from V and 3 bases from J, leaving 19 bases between. This CDR3 has 16 amino acids. The germline V gene has CDR1 SEHNR and CDR2 FQNEAQ (reference sequence). The CDR3 is CASSLGGNRVDTEAFF. The CDR3 DNA reads TGTGCCAGCAGCCTGGGTGGTAACAGGGTGGACACTGAAGCTTTCTTT.

The genes are TRBV5-6 and TRBJ1-6; 8 bases match TRBD1. The CDR3 has 17 amino acids. Germline-derived CDR1 and CDR2 are SGHDT and YYEEEE. Trimming removed 1 base from V and 8 bases from J; junction bases left unmatched: 11. The CDR3 region is CASSLKSGGGSYSPLHF. Here the CDR3 DNA reads TGTGCCAGCAGCTTGAAGTCAGGGGGCGGGAGTTATTCACCCCTCCACTTT.

The gene calls are TRBV18 and TRBJ2-7; tentative D call: TRBD2 (5 bases). CDR1 and CDR2 from the germline V gene are KGHSH and LQKENI. The CDR3 spans 15 residues. Trimming left V 2 bases short and J 4 bases short, with 15 bases between. CDR3 in amino acids: CASSPGSARGYEQYF. The CDR3 DNA sequence: TGTGCCAGCTCACCAGGGAGCGCCCGGGGTTACGAGCAGTACTTC. Combining the CDR3 with reference TRBV18 and TRBJ2-7 gives the whole variable domain NAGVMQNPRHLVRRRGQEARLRCSPMKGHSHVYWYRQLPEEGLKFMVYLQKENIIDESGMPKERFSAEFPKEGPSILRIQQVVRGDSAAYFCASSPGSARGYEQYFGPGTRLTVT.

This clone has a single count. This chain uses TRBV6-2 or TRBV6-3 with TRBJ1-2; a weak D match, TRBD1 (5 bases). Germline V gives CDR1 MNHEY, CDR2 SVGEGT. The CDR3 totals 13 residues. Trimming removed 2 bases from V and 7 bases from J, with 11 bases in between. The CDR3 sequence is CASSYPGDPGYTF. The CDR3 coding sequence is TGTGCCAGCAGTTACCCGGGGGACCCTGGCTACACCTTC.

The V call is TRBV27, the J call TRBJ1-1; TRBD1 matches at 9 bases. The CDR3 sequence is 15 residues long. Germline V lookup: CDR1 MNHEY, CDR2 SMNVEV (reference sequence). V gave up 10 bases and J gave up 0 bases; unmatched junction bases: 9. This CDR3 reads CATRDREKMNTEAFF. DNA of the CDR3: TGTGCCACCCGGGACAGGGAAAAGATGAACACTGAAGCTTTCTTT.

The rearrangement joins TRBV29-1 to TRBJ2-5; 14 bases match TRBD2. Germline V gene data show CDR1 as SQVTM and CDR2 as ANQGSEA. After removal of 8 bases from V and 2 bases from J, the junction contained 10 bases not matched to a gene. CDR3 length equals 16 residues. CDR3 sequence (DNA): TGCAGCCTCTTGGGACTAGCGGGGGAGCTTCAAGAGACCCAGTACTTC. Its translation is CSLLGLAGELQETQYF.

This clone was counted once. This sequence joins TRBV3-1 (or the pseudogene TRBV3-2) and TRBJ2-5; 11 positions match TRBD2. CDR1 is LGHDT, CDR2 YNNKEL, per germline (reference sequence). The CDR3 has 16 residues. Losses at the gene ends were 2 bases for V and 4 bases for J; bases not matched to a gene: 6. In DNA, the CDR3 is TGTGCCAGCAGCCAACTACTAGCGGGAGCGGGAGAGACCCAGTACTTC. It codes for CASSQLLAGAGETQYF.

V and J are TRBV2 and TRBJ2-1; 10 bases match TRBD1. J lost 9 bases, V lost 7 bases, and 6 bases had no gene match. The CDR3 has 13 residues. Germline CDR1 is SNHLY and CDR2 is FYNNEI. In nucleotides, the CDR3 is TGTGCCAGCACCGGGACAGGGGTTGCTGAGCAGTTCTTC. Its translation: CASTGTGVAEQFF.

The chain carries TRBV18 and TRBJ1-3, with 10 nucleotides matching TRBD1. CDR1 is KGHSH, CDR2 LQKENI, per germline. V shed 6 bases, J shed 3 bases, and the junction held 5 bases outside the gene matches. The CDR3 sequence is 15 residues long. Written as DNA, the CDR3 is TGTGCCAGCTCCCAGGACAGGGGGAATGGAAACACCATATATTTT. Translating it yields CASSQDRGNGNTIYF.

The rearrangement uses TRBV5-5 and TRBJ1-5, with 10 bases lining up with TRBD1. Germline V gene lookup returns CDR1 SGHKS and CDR2 YYEKEE (reference sequence). The V gene end was trimmed by 4 bases and the J gene end by 0 bases; junction bases not matched to a gene: 1. The length of the CDR3 is 15 residues. The CDR3 region is CASSGDRGSNQPQHF. In DNA, the CDR3 is TGTGCCAGCAGCGGGGACAGGGGTAGCAATCAGCCCCAGCATTTT.

This clone was detected a few times. The rearrangement joins TRBV11-3 to TRBJ1-1, with 8 nucleotides matching TRBD1. V shed 1 base, J shed 7 bases, and the junction held 5 bases outside the gene matches. This CDR3 region has 14 residues. Germline-derived CDR1 and CDR2 are SGHNT and YENEEA. The CDR3 DNA follows: TGTGCCAGCAGCTTAGGACAGGGGAGAGATGAAGCTTTCTTT. It is translated as CASSLGQGRDEAFF.

The chain is built from TRBV21-1 and TRBJ1-5; TRBD1 is taken as the D call from the table, unchecked against the DNA. TRBV21-1 is shown as a pseudogene. The CDR3 is 13 amino acids. The CDR3: CANRQGFNQPQHF. The CDR3 bases are TGTGCCAACCGACAGGGCTTCAATCAGCCCCAGCATTTT.

The chain has TRBV5-1 and TRBJ2-1; 8 nucleotides match TRBD2. The V and J ends lost 3 bases and 4 bases, in that order; junction bases with no gene match: 12. This CDR3 spans 17 amino acids. Looked up from germline, CDR1 is SGHRS and CDR2 is YFSETQ. In nucleotides, the CDR3 is TGCGCCAGCAGCTCAGGGATGGGACCGGGGGGGTACAATGAGCAGTTCTTC. This gives the protein CASSSGMGPGGYNEQFF.

The rearrangement links TRBV9 to TRBJ2-3; 10 bases match TRBD2. The trim removed 1 base at V and 5 bases at J, leaving 4 bases unmatched. The CDR3 runs 15 residues. Germline V gene lookup returns CDR1 SGDLS and CDR2 YYNGEE. The CDR3 DNA follows: TGTGCCAGCAGCGTAAGCGGGAGGGCCGAAGATACGCAGTATTTT. Its translation is CASSVSGRAEDTQYF.